This T cell receptor beta chain came from a study of CD8+CD57+ T cells in acquired aplastic anemia. Overall study: DNA from sorted CD4+ and CD8+ cells averaged around 3.5 ug.

Genomic DNA constituted the template upon which TCR beta VDJ and CDR3 profiling was performed. Each CDR3 protein is one row after TCRdb ran MiXCR on the reads. The sample records 200,000 or so distinct CDR3 sequences, 64% being singletons. The CDR3 contains 17 residues. V shed 6 bases and J shed 3 bases, with 20 bases lying between them. This clonotype was counted many times. The sequencing sample was made of sorted CD4+, CD8+, or CD8+CD57+ T cells (not recorded which) from PBMCs. This TCR was sampled from a human donor with severe aplastic anemia or a healthy control (not recorded which). The V call is TRBV12-3 or TRBV12-4, the J call TRBJ2-2, with D hard to call. As DNA, the CDR3 is TGTGCCAGCAGGGCCTCGGGTGAGTTGGCTTACACCGGGGAGCTGTTTTTT. Translating gives CASRASGELAYTGELFF.